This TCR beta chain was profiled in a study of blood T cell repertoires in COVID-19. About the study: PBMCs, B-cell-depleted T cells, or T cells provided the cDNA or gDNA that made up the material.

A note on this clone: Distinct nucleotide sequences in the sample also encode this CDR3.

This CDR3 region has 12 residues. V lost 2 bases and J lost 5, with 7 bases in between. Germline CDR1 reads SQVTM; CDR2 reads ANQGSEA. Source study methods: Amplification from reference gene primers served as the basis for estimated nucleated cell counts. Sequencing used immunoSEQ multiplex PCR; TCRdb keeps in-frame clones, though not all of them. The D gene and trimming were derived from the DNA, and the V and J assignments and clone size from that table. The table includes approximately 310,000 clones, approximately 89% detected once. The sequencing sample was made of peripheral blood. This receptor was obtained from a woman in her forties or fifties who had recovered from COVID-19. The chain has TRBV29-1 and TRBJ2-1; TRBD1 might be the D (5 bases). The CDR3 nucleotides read TGCAGCGTTGAACTCAGGGACAATGAGCAGTTCTTC. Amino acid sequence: CSVELRDNEQFF.